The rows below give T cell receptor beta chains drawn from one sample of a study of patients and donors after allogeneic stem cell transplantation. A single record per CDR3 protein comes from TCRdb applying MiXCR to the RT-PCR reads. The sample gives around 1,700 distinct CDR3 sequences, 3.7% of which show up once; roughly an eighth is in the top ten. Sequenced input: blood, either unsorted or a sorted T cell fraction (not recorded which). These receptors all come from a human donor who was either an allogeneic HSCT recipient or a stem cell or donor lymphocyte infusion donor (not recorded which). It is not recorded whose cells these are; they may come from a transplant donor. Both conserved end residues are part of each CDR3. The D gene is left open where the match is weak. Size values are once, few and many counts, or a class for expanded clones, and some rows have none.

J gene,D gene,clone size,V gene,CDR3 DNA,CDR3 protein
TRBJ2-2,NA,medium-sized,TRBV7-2,TGTGCCAGCAGCGCGTCGGGTACCAACACCGGGGAGCTGTTTTTT,CASSASGTNTGELFF
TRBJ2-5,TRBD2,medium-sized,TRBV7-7,TGTGCTAGCAGCTTAGGGACTAGCGGGACGGAGACCCAGTACTTC,CASSLGTSGTETQYF
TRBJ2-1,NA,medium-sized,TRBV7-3,TGTGCCAGCAGCGAGACTAGGGATGAGCAGTTCTTC,CASSETRDEQFF
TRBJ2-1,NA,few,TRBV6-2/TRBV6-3,TGTGCCAGCAGTCCCTGGTCAAACTCCTACAATGAGCAGTTCTTC,CASSPWSNSYNEQFF
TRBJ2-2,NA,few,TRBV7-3,TGTGCCAGCAGCTTAGGAGACGGGGAGCTGTTTTTT,CASSLGDGELFF
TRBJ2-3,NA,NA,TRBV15,TGTGCCACCAGCAGGGCCGGGAGAAGTGCAGATACGCAGTATTTT,CATSRAGRSADTQYF
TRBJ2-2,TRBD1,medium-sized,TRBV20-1,TGCAGTGCTAGAGCCACCGGGACAGGGTATACCGGGGAGCTGTTTTTT,CSARATGTGYTGELFF
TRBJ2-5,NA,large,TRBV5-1,TGCGCCAGCAGCTTGCGTGGGGACTACCAAGAGACCCAGTACTTC,CASSLRGDYQETQYF
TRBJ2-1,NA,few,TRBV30,TGTGCCTGGACCCGTTTTACAGAGCAGTTCTTC,CAWTRFTEQFF
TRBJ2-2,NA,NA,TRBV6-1,TGTGCCAGCAGTGAACAGGGGAACACCGGGGAGCTGTTTTTT,CASSEQGNTGELFF